This TCR beta chain came from a study of T-cell memory formation after mild COVID-19. Across the study: Each donor largely had its own TCR clusters. Whole-study results and caveats: Prior to infection, memory already included some responding clones, suggesting cross-reactive memory joined. There was a balanced CD4/CD8 profile in clones contracting day 15 to 85, and later expanders leaned CD4+.

Constant-segment primers and 5'RACE yielded cDNA libraries for TCR alpha and TCR beta, each carrying sample barcodes and UMIs. TCRdb re-analysed the 5' RACE reads in MiXCR, keeping a single row per CDR3 protein. Of 400,000 to 500,000 distinct CDR3 sequences in the sample, 15% to 20% were seen once. The germline V and J ends were trimmed by 5 bases and 10 bases, with 15 bases remaining between them. Germline CDR1 LGHDT, CDR2 YNNKEL (reference sequence). This CDR3 comprises 14 residues. About this clonotype itself: Its antigen remains unknown.

Sequencing was done on a sample of PBMCs or a T cell subset sorted from them (not recorded which). The chain joins TRBV3-1 to TRBJ1-6; maybe TRBD1 (5 bases). This clonotype was sampled from a man in his late teens or twenties who had mild COVID-19 (a few samples of this study predate the infection). Cell type and time point are not known. CDR3 in amino acids: CASSGTDWGSPLHF. The CDR3 DNA reads TGTGCCAGCAGCGGGACGGATTGGGGGTCACCCCTCCACTTT.